The 8 T cell receptor beta chains reported below all come from one sample, sequenced in a study of blood T cell repertoires in COVID-19 (dated by TCRdb to the early 2020s). Preparation of the library involved the immunoSEQ multiplex PCR assay. TCRdb retrieved this table from immuneACCESS and kept in-frame rearrangements only. Not all clones are present; in checked studies, unresolved V genes account for under half, and no reason is known for the remainder. The sample includes roughly 68,000 clones, with roughly nine tenths observed a single time. The ten largest clones represent less than 5.5% of the sample. The sample consisted of peripheral blood. The source of these receptors is a woman between 45 and 65 years old with active COVID-19.

This clone has just a few counts. Other DNA sequences from this sample encode an identical CDR3 as well. The chain combines TRBV14 with TRBJ1-4; 9 bases align to TRBD1. The germline gives CDR1 SGHDN, CDR2 FVKESK. The CDR3 is 16 residues long. The ends lost 4 bases at V and 0 bases at J; junction bases unmatched: 3. CDR3 in amino acids: CASSPRQGATNEKLFF. CDR3 sequence (DNA): TGTGCCAGCAGCCCTAGACAGGGGGCAACTAATGAAAAACTGTTTTTT.

The chain is built from TRBV5-1 and TRBJ2-2; 12 positions match TRBD2. CDR1 is SGHRS, CDR2 YFSETQ, per germline. The CDR3 spans 17 residues. V lost 4 bases and J lost 1; bases outside the gene matches: 5. The CDR3 is CASSDSTSGRNTGELFF. The CDR3 nucleotides are TGCGCCAGCAGCGACTCGACTAGCGGGAGGAACACCGGGGAGCTGTTTTTT.

V and J are TRBV10-3 and TRBJ1-1; maybe TRBD1 (5 bases). CDR3 size: 13 residues. Germline CDR1 ENHRY, CDR2 SYGVKD. V lost 3 bases and J lost 1, with 6 bases in between. CDR3 sequence: CAISDRENTEAFF. CDR3 DNA: TGTGCCATCAGTGACAGGGAGAACACTGAAGCTTTCTTT.

The chain uses TRBV3-1 (or the pseudogene TRBV3-2) and TRBJ2-7, with D possibly TRBD2 on 5 matching bases. The V end lost 1 base, the J end lost 1 base, and 5 bases lay between the germline ends. The germline gives CDR1 LGHDT, CDR2 YNNKEL (reference sequence). CDR3 length: 13 amino acids. CDR3 bases: TGTGCCAGCAGCCAAGCGGGATCCTACGAGCAGTACTTC. Residues: CASSQAGSYEQYF.

This chain connects TRBV4-2 to TRBJ2-1; D not resolved. Trimming took 0 bases from V and 2 from J, leaving 11 bases between them. Germline values: CDR1 LGHNA, CDR2 YNFKEQ. The CDR3 has 16 amino acids. The CDR3 spells CASSQEGARTYNEQFF. DNA for the CDR3: TGTGCCAGCAGCCAAGAGGGCGCGAGAACCTACAATGAGCAGTTCTTC.

For this clone: The identical CDR3 is also encoded by other nucleotide sequences in the sample. The gene calls are TRBV10-3 and TRBJ1-2, with 9 bases matching TRBD1. Germline V CDR1 and CDR2: ENHRY, SYGVKD. CDR3 length: 15 amino acids. Trimming at V came to 4 bases and at J to 2 bases, leaving 5 bases not matched to a gene. CDR3 residues: CAISGGQGENYGYTF. CDR3 sequence (DNA): TGTGCCATCAGTGGGGGACAGGGAGAAAACTATGGCTACACCTTC.

This clone was detected only a few times. The chain couples TRBV9 to TRBJ2-2; maybe TRBD2 (5 bases). The CDR3 length is 16 residues. V dropped 3 bases and J dropped 1 base, with 13 bases sitting between them. Germline CDR1 reads SGDLS; CDR2 reads YYNGEE. The DNA of the CDR3 is TGTGCCAGCAGCGCTGCTGGACTGTGGAACACCGGGGAGCTGTTTTTT. This sequence encodes CASSAAGLWNTGELFF.

The rearrangement uses TRBV23-1 and TRBJ2-7, with D possibly being TRBD2 (5 bases). TRBV23-1 is an ORF, and what it does is uncertain. CDR3 length: 13 amino acids. Trimming stripped 3 bases from V and 8 bases from J, with 14 bases between. CDR3 loop: CASSHLRTCKQYF. In nucleotides, the CDR3 is TGCGCCAGCAGTCACCTTCGGACTTGCAAGCAGTACTTC.